What follows describes a single TCR beta chain. These data originate in a study of blood T cell repertoires in COVID-19. Study-level background: The United States, Italy and Spain supplied acute and convalescent COVID-19 samples. T cells, B-cell-depleted T cells, or PBMCs provided the cDNA or gDNA that served as material.

Germline V gene lookup returns CDR1 ENHRY and CDR2 SYGVKD. The length of the CDR3 is 19 residues. V was clipped by 4 bases and J by 5 bases, with 24 bases between them. As processed by the authors: Quantification of nucleated cells was approximated via reference gene primer amplification. The protocol was immunoSEQ multiplex PCR, while the TCRdb copy is restricted to in-frame clones and leaves out a portion. V and J calls and clone size are given by that table; D and trimming were obtained from the DNA. The data contain around 140,000 clones, around 80% of them singletons. The receptor comes from a man aged 45-65 years with acute or convalescent COVID-19. Sequencing was done on a sample of peripheral blood. V usage is TRBV10-3 and J usage is TRBJ1-6; D remains unclear. The CDR3 coding sequence is TGTGCCATCAGTGCCGACATCCTGCCCGACCCGCGAGATAATTCACCCCTCCACTTT. Protein sequence: CAISADILPDPRDNSPLHF.